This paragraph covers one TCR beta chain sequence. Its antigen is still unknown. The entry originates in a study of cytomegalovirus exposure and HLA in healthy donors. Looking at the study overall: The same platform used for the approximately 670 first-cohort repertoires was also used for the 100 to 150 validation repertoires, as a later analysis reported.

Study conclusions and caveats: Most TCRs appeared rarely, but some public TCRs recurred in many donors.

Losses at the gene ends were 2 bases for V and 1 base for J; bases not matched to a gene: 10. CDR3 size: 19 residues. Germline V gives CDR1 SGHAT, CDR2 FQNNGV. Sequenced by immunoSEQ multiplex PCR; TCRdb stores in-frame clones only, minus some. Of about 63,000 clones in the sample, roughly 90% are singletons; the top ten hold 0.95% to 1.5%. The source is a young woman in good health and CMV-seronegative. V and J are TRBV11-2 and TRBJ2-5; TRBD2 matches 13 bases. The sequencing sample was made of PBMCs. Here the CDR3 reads CASSLRGTSGIVRQETQYF. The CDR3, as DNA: TGTGCCAGCAGCTTAAGGGGGACTAGCGGGATCGTCCGCCAAGAGACCCAGTACTTC.